These T cell receptor beta chains were read from a single sample in a study of T cell repertoires in ileal Crohn's disease. Method: immunoSEQ multiplex PCR; TCRdb's copy keeps in-frame clones and lacks some. Counted here are 8,000 to 9,500 clones, roughly 85% occurring once; the ten biggest clones make up approximately 11%. The sequenced sample was ileal tissue. Receptor source: an adult with Crohn's disease. The CDR3 runs from the conserved cysteine through the conserved F or W. Each record gives: V gene, D gene, clone size, J gene, CDR3 protein, CDR3 DNA. The D gene is left open where the match is weak. Where a row states a size, it is once, few, many or the class of an expanded clone; other rows omit it.

TRBV6-1	TRBD1	.	TRBJ2-5	CASSERDRGQTQYF	TGTGCCAGCAGTGAAAGGGACAGGGGGCAGACCCAGTACTTC
TRBV29-1	.	once	TRBJ2-7	CSGGLETYEQYF	TGCAGCGGCGGACTGGAGACCTACGAGCAGTACTTC
TRBV29-1	.	.	TRBJ1-6	CSVQTGDSPLHF	TGCAGCGTCCAAACGGGGGATTCACCCCTCCACTTT
TRBV14	.	.	TRBJ2-1	CASSQDTRATEQFF	TGTGCCAGCAGCCAAGATACGCGAGCTACTGAGCAGTTCTTC
TRBV9	.	once	TRBJ2-3	CASSSSGTETDTQYF	TGTGCCAGCAGCTCCTCCGGGACTGAGACAGATACGCAGTATTTT
TRBV28	.	.	TRBJ2-7	CASRTPREQYF	TGTGCCAGCAGAACGCCCCGCGAGCAGTACTTC
TRBV28	.	.	TRBJ2-7	CASRITGLNEQYF	TGTGCCAGCCGAATTACAGGGTTGAACGAGCAGTACTTC
TRBV28	.	.	TRBJ1-2	CASTIGDGTLYGYTF	TGTGCCAGCACTATCGGGGACGGTACCCTCTATGGCTACACCTTC
TRBV9	.	once	TRBJ1-2	CASSAKGGFYGYTF	TGTGCCAGCAGCGCGAAAGGGGGGTTCTATGGCTACACCTTC
TRBV11-3	.	.	TRBJ2-2	CASSSRGSGTNTGELFF	TGTGCCAGCAGCTCCCGGGGTAGCGGCACGAACACCGGGGAGCTGTTTTTT
TRBV5-6	TRBD1	.	TRBJ2-3	CASSGTGVGTDTQYF	TGTGCCAGCAGCGGTACAGGGGTTGGCACAGATACGCAGTATTTT
TRBV5-1	.	.	TRBJ2-7	CASSLDSGGNPYEQYF	TGCGCCAGCAGCTTGGATTCGGGCGGTAACCCCTACGAGCAGTACTTC
TRBV30	.	.	TRBJ2-7	CAWRREYEQYF	TGTGCCTGGAGGAGGGAGTACGAGCAGTACTTC
TRBV27	.	.	TRBJ2-1	CASTPKWRLSSYNEQFF	TGTGCCAGCACCCCAAAATGGCGGTTGAGCTCCTACAATGAGCAGTTCTTC
TRBV29-1	.	.	TRBJ1-1	CSGQTTLVTEAFF	TGCAGCGGGCAAACAACTCTGGTCACTGAAGCTTTCTTT
TRBV9	.	once	TRBJ1-2	CASSVEGNYGYTF	TGTGCCAGCAGCGTGGAGGGTAACTATGGCTACACCTTC
TRBV5-1	.	.	TRBJ1-4	CASSLEAHEKLFF	TGCGCCAGCAGCTTGGAGGCCCATGAAAAACTGTTTTTT
TRBV5-4	.	.	TRBJ2-3	CASSPSGGGVADTQYF	TGTGCCAGCTCCCCCTCTGGTGGGGGAGTCGCAGATACGCAGTATTTT
TRBV6-1	.	.	TRBJ1-2	CASISRQANYGYTF	TGTGCCAGCATTAGCCGGCAAGCTAACTATGGCTACACCTTC
TRBV6-1	TRBD1	.	TRBJ1-5	CASSPGQGLNQPQHF	TGTGCCAGCAGCCCGGGACAGGGCCTCAATCAGCCCCAGCATTTT